This T cell receptor beta chain was sequenced in a study of T cell repertoires in cytomegalovirus infection. TCRdb passed the reads through MiXCR, listing each CDR3 protein once. The table lists 150,000 to 200,000 distinct CDR3 sequences, over 13% of them singletons. V was pared by 4 bases and J by 6 bases, with 12 bases between. Germline values: CDR1 SQVTM, CDR2 ANQGSEA. The CDR3 has 12 residues. The J gene is TRBJ1-1, the V gene TRBV29-1; TRBD1 is a possible D gene (5 bases). Sequences were obtained from PBMCs. The sequence was collected from a human donor in good health (CMV status not recorded). Some clones in this sample may be carry-over from other donors' samples. The CDR3: CSVVGGGAEAFF. The CDR3 DNA is TGCAGCGTTGTTGGGGGGGGGGCTGAAGCTTTCTTT.